This TCR beta chain emerged from a study of identical twins (dated by TCRdb to 2016 to 2017). About the investigation overall: To test whether fetal clonotypes persist, the study used deep sequencing on TCR alpha and beta repertoires from monozygotic twins, unrelated adults of various ages, and cord blood. Replicate twin experiments were performed at different times using different library preparation protocols to rule out contamination.

As for this clonotype: Its antigen specificity is not known. No much larger clone is present one base from it, and per-base qualities are unavailable.

Libraries came from 5' RACE. Data came from an Illumina HiSeq 2000. Template switching introduced a universal primer binding site; the final cDNA contained a unique molecular identifier, enabling accurate counting of TCR cDNA molecules. Specific primers in the conserved constant-segment region were used to synthesize first-strand cDNA for TCR alpha and beta chains. To control for contamination, each cDNA library was double barcoded with a SMART-Mk sample barcode plus Illumina barcodes. TruSeq adapter sequences and Illumina sample barcodes were added in two successive PCR steps. The TCR alpha and beta cDNA libraries were sequenced on the Illumina HiSeq platform using custom primers. Per the authors' processing: MiGEC processed the raw reads to extract unique molecular identifiers, while MiXCR was used to determine the CDR3 positions. Recombination models were inferred per individual with the repgenHMM and IGoR tools using an EM algorithm. The analysis of shared clonotypes was done with the tcR package in R, with sharing normalized by the product of cloneset sizes. Out-of-frame nonproductive sequences were analyzed to study raw recombination free of thymic and clonal selection effects. Through fastp at Q25 and MiXCR, TCRdb rebuilt clones from the public reads, retaining in-frame beta chains. CDR3 protein duplicates are merged, each entry listing the most common genes and DNA. TCRdb's processing, not the authors' own work, is the source of the V and J calls. The sample records 500,000 to 650,000 distinct CDR3 sequences, roughly 7.2% of which are singletons. About 1.6% of the sample goes to the ten largest clones.

CDR1 and CDR2 (KGHDR, SFDVKD) derive from the germline V gene. Counted from cysteine to phenylalanine, this CDR3 has 15 amino acids. CDR3 DNA is the only sequence kept; it has 45 bases, read in frame from the first base. V lost 9 bases and J lost 1 base; the stretch between them is 17 bases long. Every donor was a healthy Caucasian. Three pairs of female monozygotic twins, all aged about 18 to 30 years, made up the twin cohort. Peripheral blood mononuclear cells were the source from which RNA for the TCR libraries was isolated. The paper as a whole reports these results and caveats: The excess sharing between twins in beta out-of-frame sequences was weaker because fewer shared sequences reduced the signal-to-noise ratio. Because the same donors could not be followed over many years, the conclusions depended on cross-sectional statistical analysis. Zero-insertion analyses could be partly confounded by invariant T cells such as MAIT and iNKT, though diverse VJ usage argued against such confounding for most clonotypes. In monozygotic twins, out-of-frame TCR alpha sharing was systematically underestimated by recombination models, although the models agreed with sharing between unrelated individuals. Out-of-frame TCR alpha sequences shared between twins showed an excess of low generation-probability sequences compared with coincidental sharing between unrelated individuals. Abundant cord blood beta clonotypes carried fewer insertions; young adult naive repertoires showed a weaker similar trend, while memory repertoires showed none.

A further study also used this sample, focusing on yellow fever vaccine responses in identical twins. The second publication reports: According to the authors, in identical twins the way T cells responded to vaccination appeared partly convergent and partly personalized. In the study, vaccine-responding T cell clones were precisely tracked in identical twins.

The sample taken for sequencing was PBMCs. The rearrangement combines TRBV24-1 with TRBJ2-5; 6 matching bases give a weak D call of TRBD1. This receptor was taken from a woman younger than 35 in good health. The CDR3 region reads CATGEDSGPQETQYF. The nucleotide sequence is TGTGCCACCGGAGAGGACAGCGGCCCCCAAGAGACCCAGTACTTC.